Sequencing of this TCR beta chain was carried out in a study of CD8+ T cells in alopecia areata. V gave up 3 bases and J gave up 2 bases; unmatched junction bases: 3. CDR1 and CDR2 from the germline V gene are KGHSH and LQKENI. CDR3 length equals 17 residues. cDNA serving as the sequencing template came from extracted, reverse transcribed RNA. Data came from immunoSEQ multiplex PCR; TCRdb stores just in-frame clones and leaves some out. This table holds 100,000 to 150,000 clones, about 60% found once. This clonotype was sampled from a human donor in good health. The sequenced sample consisted of CD4+ T cells sorted from blood. This rearrangement joins TRBV18 to TRBJ1-6; the match to TRBD1 covers 11 bases. The CDR3 DNA sequence: TGTGCCAGCTCACCGAAGGGACAGGGGGCCTATAATTCACCCCTCCACTTT. Amino acids: CASSPKGQGAYNSPLHF.